These 23 T cell receptor beta chains share one sample of origin, sequenced in a study of shared clonotypes between healthy human individuals. The data were produced by immunoSEQ multiplex PCR, yet TCRdb's version contains in-frame clones alone and is incomplete. The table lists about 2.4 million clones, 93% of them singletons. Sequenced material: naive CD4+ T cells from PBMCs. Noted subset: CD45RA+ positively selected. The origin of the receptors is a man younger than 30 in good health. Some clones in this sample may be carry-over from other donors' samples.

The chain has TRBV5-1 and TRBJ2-7; D is ambiguous. Trimming left V 4 bases short and J 3 bases short, with 14 bases between. Germline V CDR1 and CDR2: SGHRS, YFSETQ. The CDR3 spans 14 residues. The CDR3 is CASSPRLIDYEQYF. In DNA, the CDR3 is TGCGCCAGCAGCCCCCGGTTGATCGACTACGAGCAGTACTTC.

The chain employs TRBV29-1 and TRBJ2-1, with 9 bases lining up with TRBD2. The CDR3 runs to 14 residues. Germline CDR1 reads SQVTM; CDR2 reads ANQGSEA. J gave up 5 bases and V 7 bases, and 9 bases lay outside the gene matches. CDR3 loop: CSAHRASGNNEQFF. The CDR3 bases are TGCAGCGCCCATAGGGCTAGCGGGAACAATGAGCAGTTCTTC.

For this clone: Relative to the germline gene, one junction end is altered; a read error may explain this. J is TRBJ2-5 and V is TRBV6-1, with 8 bases matching TRBD2. The CDR3 consists of 14 residues. Germline V lookup: CDR1 MNHNS, CDR2 SASEGT. This CDR3 is CASSSTSGQETLYF. The CDR3 DNA sequence: TGTGCCAGCAGTTCAACTAGCGGACAAGAGACCCTGTACTTC.

A word on this clone: This sample includes further DNA sequences coding for the same CDR3. V and J are TRBV9 and TRBJ2-3; D unclear. CDR1 is SGDLS, CDR2 YYNGEE, per germline. Deletions cut 0 bases from V and 4 bases from J, with 3 bases between. The CDR3 runs 12 residues. In DNA, the CDR3 is TGTGCCAGCAGCGTAGTCCCAGATACGCAGTATTTT. It specifies CASSVVPDTQYF.

The chain recombines TRBV7-9 with TRBJ1-1; D is possibly TRBD1 (5 bases). CDR1 is SEHNR, CDR2 FQNEAQ, per germline (reference sequence). Trimming took off 5 bases at V and 0 bases at J, with 10 bases between the two ends. CDR3 length equals 14 residues. The CDR3 protein is CASSHDSMNTEAFF. Here the CDR3 DNA reads TGTGCCAGCAGCCACGACAGTATGAACACTGAAGCTTTCTTT.

As regards this clone: The germline gene is not matched at one end of the junction; a read error may be the cause. This chain connects TRBV28 to TRBJ1-1, with D possibly TRBD1 on 5 matching bases. The CDR3 runs 13 residues. Germline loops: CDR1 MDHEN, CDR2 SYDVKM. CDR3 in DNA: TGTGCCAGCAGCGGGGCGGGCCGAGATGGAGCTTACTTT. It yields the protein CASSGAGRDGAYF.

This chain uses TRBV5-1 with TRBJ1-1, with 7 bases that match TRBD1. This CDR3 spans 15 amino acids. From germline, CDR1 is SGHRS and CDR2 YFSETQ. V lost 2 bases to trimming and J lost 3 bases; unmatched junction nucleotides: 7. The DNA for the CDR3 is TGCGCCAGCAGCTTTCCGACAGGGAGAGACACTGAAGCTTTCTTT. This sequence encodes CASSFPTGRDTEAFF.

Concerning this clone: Other DNA sequences from this sample encode an identical CDR3 as well. The J gene is TRBJ1-5, the V gene TRBV5-1; 8 nucleotides line up with TRBD1. The V segment lost 1 base and the J segment 6 bases; nucleotides outside the gene matches: 6. The germline V gene encodes CDR1 SGHRS and CDR2 YFSETQ. The CDR3 is 15 residues long. The CDR3 protein is CASSLSGTGGQPQHF. The CDR3 DNA sequence: TGCGCCAGCAGCTTGTCGGGAACAGGGGGTCAGCCCCAGCATTTT.

A single count supports this clone. The chain couples TRBV10-2 to TRBJ2-1, with TRBD2 matching over 8 bases. CDR1 is WSHSY, CDR2 SAAADI, per germline. The length of the CDR3 is 14 residues. Trimming removed 6 bases from V and 9 bases from J; junction bases left unmatched: 10. This CDR3 is CASRKRERVGEQFF. The CDR3 coding sequence is TGCGCCAGCAGGAAGCGGGAGAGGGTAGGTGAGCAGTTCTTC.

Turning to this clone: Other nucleotide sequences in the sample specify the same CDR3. The rearrangement joins TRBV19 to TRBJ1-5; no reliable D call. This CDR3 spans 12 amino acids. Germline V gene data show CDR1 as LNHDA and CDR2 as SQIVND (reference sequence). V lost 3 bases, J lost 7 bases, and 7 bases lay in between. The CDR3 sequence: CASSIGGQPQHF. As DNA, the CDR3 is TGTGCCAGTAGTATCGGAGGCCAGCCCCAGCATTTT.

This chain joins TRBV5-1 and TRBJ2-1, with 7 bases identical to TRBD2. V shed 3 bases and J 7 bases; nucleotides not matched to a gene: 7. CDR3 length equals 14 residues. Looked up from germline, CDR1 is SGHRS and CDR2 is YFSETQ. Here the CDR3 reads CASSSGTMGNEQFF. The CDR3, as DNA: TGCGCCAGCAGCTCCGGGACTATGGGTAATGAGCAGTTCTTC. Variable domain in full (rest from reference TRBV5-1 and TRBJ2-1): KAGVTQTPRYLIKTRGQQVTLSCSPISGHRSVSWYQQTPGQGLQFLFEYFSETQRNKGNFPGRFSGRQFSNSRSEMNVSTLELGDSALYLCASSSGTMGNEQFFGPGTRLTVL.

A word on this clone: The identical CDR3 is also encoded by other nucleotide sequences in the sample. This chain joins TRBV18 and TRBJ1-5; 10 positions match TRBD1. J was trimmed by 6 bases and V by 3 bases; bases with no gene match: 2. This CDR3 spans 14 amino acids. Germline loops: CDR1 KGHSH, CDR2 LQKENI. The CDR3 spells CASSPDRGSQPQHF. CDR3 nucleotide sequence: TGTGCCAGCTCACCGGACAGGGGGAGTCAGCCCCAGCATTTT.

The chain uses TRBV7-6 and TRBJ2-7; possibly TRBD1 or TRBD2 for D (5 bases each). V was cut by 0 bases and J by 6 bases, with 15 bases left in between. The CDR3 has 15 amino acids. Looked up from germline, CDR1 is SGHVS and CDR2 is FNYEAQ. In DNA, the CDR3 is TGTGCCAGCAGCTTAGCTCGAGGGGATAGTTCCGAGCAGTACTTC. Its protein is CASSLARGDSSEQYF.

The chain combines TRBV28 with TRBJ1-5; TRBD1 agrees at 9 bases. CDR3 length: 17 residues. The V segment lost 2 bases and the J segment 7 bases; nucleotides outside the gene matches: 12. Germline CDR1 is MDHEN and CDR2 is SYDVKM. CDR3 in amino acids: CASSLRDRVSANQPQHF. CDR3 in DNA: TGTGCCAGCAGTTTAAGGGACAGGGTTAGCGCAAACCAGCCCCAGCATTTT.

Regarding this clone: This specimen includes other DNA sequences encoding the same CDR3. The V call is TRBV28, the J call TRBJ2-7; 10 nucleotides agree with TRBD1. The CDR3 sequence is 15 residues long. J gave up 3 bases and V 2 bases, and 4 bases lay outside the gene matches. Germline V gives CDR1 MDHEN, CDR2 SYDVKM. The DNA of the CDR3 is TGTGCCAGCAGTTTACCCGACAGGGGGCTCTACGAGCAGTACTTC. Translated: CASSLPDRGLYEQYF.

Concerning this clone itself: Other DNA sequences of this sample code for an identical CDR3. The chain links TRBV5-1 to TRBJ2-5; D is unresolved. The CDR3 is 14 amino acids. With 0 bases removed from V and 3 bases from J, the gap between germline ends came to 9 bases. Germline CDR1 is SGHRS and CDR2 is YFSETQ. This CDR3 reads CASSLGGREETQYF. In nucleotides, the CDR3 is TGCGCCAGCAGCTTGGGAGGTAGGGAAGAGACCCAGTACTTC.

The rearrangement uses TRBV15 and TRBJ2-4; D perhaps matches TRBD1 (6 bases). The V end was cut by 7 bases, the J end by 0 bases, with 13 bases between. Germline V lookup: CDR1 LNHNV, CDR2 YYDKDF (reference sequence). CDR3 length: 15 amino acids. The CDR3 is CATTETGVAKNIQYF. In DNA form, the CDR3 reads TGTGCCACCACCGAGACAGGAGTAGCCAAAAACATTCAGTACTTC. Filled out from reference TRBV15 and TRBJ2-4, the complete variable domain reads DAMVIQNPRYQVTQFGKPVTLSCSQTLNHNVMYWYQQKSSQAPKLLFHYYDKDFNNEADTPDNFQSRRPNTSFCFLDIRSPGLGDTAMYLCATTETGVAKNIQYFGAGTRLSVL.

The rearrangement joins TRBV12-5 to TRBJ2-1, with TRBD1 matching over 7 bases. The J segment lost 2 bases and the V segment lost 2 bases, leaving 3 bases of the junction unmatched. This CDR3 is built from 15 residues. The germline gives CDR1 LGHNT, CDR2 FRNRAP. Here the CDR3 reads CASGLRQGAYNEQFF. DNA for the CDR3: TGTGCTAGTGGTTTGCGACAGGGTGCCTACAATGAGCAGTTCTTC.

V gene TRBV4-2 combines with J gene TRBJ1-3; 9 bases are shared with TRBD1. The CDR3 contains 15 residues. The germline V gene encodes CDR1 LGHNA and CDR2 YNFKEQ. V lost 2 bases, J lost 3 bases, and 2 bases stayed unmatched. The CDR3 DNA is TGTGCCAGCAGCCAAAGGACAGGGGATGGAAACACCATATATTTT. This gives the protein CASSQRTGDGNTIYF.

This chain connects TRBV4-1 to TRBJ1-1; perhaps TRBD1 as D (6 bases). V lost 3 bases, J lost 6 bases, and 20 bases lay in between. The germline gives CDR1 MGHRA, CDR2 YSYEKL. The CDR3 loop spans 16 amino acids. CDR3 DNA: TGCGCCAGCAGCCAGGATCCGCGGACAGTGAGACCTGAAGCTTTCTTT. Its protein product is CASSQDPRTVRPEAFF.

V usage is TRBV19 and J usage is TRBJ2-7; D unclear. CDR1 LNHDA and CDR2 SQIVND come from the germline V gene (reference sequence). This CDR3 comprises 13 residues. Trimming shortened V by 4 bases and J by 2 bases, and 9 bases separated the two germline ends. The CDR3 DNA reads as TGTGCCAGTAGTAATGGGATGACCTACGAGCAGTACTTC. Encoded protein: CASSNGMTYEQYF.

In the case of this clone: This sample also contains other DNA sequences that code for the same CDR3. The chain has TRBV5-1 and TRBJ2-5; TRBD2 matches at 8 bases. V trimming: 2 bases; J trimming: 3 bases; junction bases outside the gene matches: 3. The CDR3 contains 14 residues. Germline-derived CDR1 and CDR2 are SGHRS and YFSETQ. CDR3 sequence (DNA): TGCGCCAGCAGCTTCGGGACTAGGGAAGAGACCCAGTACTTC. It translates to CASSFGTREETQYF.

The chain uses TRBV28 and TRBJ2-3, with D possibly matching TRBD2 (6 bases). The CDR3 contains 16 residues. V was cut by 7 bases and J by 3 bases, with 20 bases left in between. CDR1 is MDHEN, CDR2 SYDVKM, per germline. The CDR3 DNA follows: TGTGCCAGCACCCCCCCTTGGGGGGTGGGTACAGATACGCAGTATTTT. The encoded protein is CASTPPWGVGTDTQYF.